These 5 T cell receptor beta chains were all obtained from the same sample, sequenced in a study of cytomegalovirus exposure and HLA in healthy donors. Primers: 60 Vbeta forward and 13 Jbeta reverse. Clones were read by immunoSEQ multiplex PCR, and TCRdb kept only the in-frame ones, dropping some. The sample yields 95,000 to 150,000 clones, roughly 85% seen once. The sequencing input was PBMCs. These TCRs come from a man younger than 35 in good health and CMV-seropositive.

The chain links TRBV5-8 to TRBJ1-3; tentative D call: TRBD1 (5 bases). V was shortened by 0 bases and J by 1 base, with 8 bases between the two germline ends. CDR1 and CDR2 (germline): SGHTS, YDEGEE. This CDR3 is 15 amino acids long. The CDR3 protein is CASSLGQKSGNTIYF. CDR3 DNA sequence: TGTGCCAGCAGCTTGGGACAGAAATCTGGAAACACCATATATTTT.

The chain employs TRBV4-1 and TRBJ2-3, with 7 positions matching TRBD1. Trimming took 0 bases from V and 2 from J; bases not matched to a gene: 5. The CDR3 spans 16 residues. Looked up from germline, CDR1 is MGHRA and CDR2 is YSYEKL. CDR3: CASSQDLQGNTDTQYF. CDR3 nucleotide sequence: TGCGCCAGCAGCCAAGACCTACAGGGGAACACAGATACGCAGTATTTT.

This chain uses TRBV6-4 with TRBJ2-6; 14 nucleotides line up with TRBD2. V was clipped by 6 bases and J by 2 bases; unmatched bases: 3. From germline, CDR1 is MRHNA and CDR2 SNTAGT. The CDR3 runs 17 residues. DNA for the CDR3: TGTGCCAGCAGCAGGACTAGCGGGGGGACTGGGGCCAACGTCCTGACTTTC. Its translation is CASSRTSGGTGANVLTF.

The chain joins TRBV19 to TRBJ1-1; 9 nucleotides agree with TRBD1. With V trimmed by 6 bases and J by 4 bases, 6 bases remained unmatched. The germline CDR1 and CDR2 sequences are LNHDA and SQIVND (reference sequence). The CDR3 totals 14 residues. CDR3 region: CASSLGQGSTEAFF. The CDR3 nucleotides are TGTGCCAGTAGCCTCGGACAGGGGAGCACTGAAGCTTTCTTT.

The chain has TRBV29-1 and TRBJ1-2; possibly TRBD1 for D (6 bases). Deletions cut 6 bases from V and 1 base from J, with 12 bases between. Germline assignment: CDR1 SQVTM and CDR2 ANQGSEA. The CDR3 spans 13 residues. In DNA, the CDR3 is TGCAGCGTGGGGACATTGCTTAACTATGGCTACACCTTC. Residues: CSVGTLLNYGYTF.